The following is a T cell receptor (beta chain) sequence with its context. This entry is derived from a study of blood T cell repertoires in COVID-19. The protocol was immunoSEQ multiplex PCR, while the TCRdb copy is restricted to in-frame clones and leaves out a portion. The sample records about 140,000 clones, roughly 79% being singletons. From germline, CDR1 is LGHNA and CDR2 YNFKEQ. The CDR3 consists of 14 residues. V gave up 1 base and J gave up 7 bases, with 10 bases separating them. The sequence was collected from a woman in her fifties or sixties with acute or convalescent COVID-19. Sample: peripheral blood. The chain combines TRBV4-2 with TRBJ1-4, with a tentative D call TRBD1 (5 bases). In DNA, the CDR3 is TGTGCCAGCAGCCAAGGTGGCAGGGTTGAAAAACTGTTTTTT. Its protein product is CASSQGGRVEKLFF.